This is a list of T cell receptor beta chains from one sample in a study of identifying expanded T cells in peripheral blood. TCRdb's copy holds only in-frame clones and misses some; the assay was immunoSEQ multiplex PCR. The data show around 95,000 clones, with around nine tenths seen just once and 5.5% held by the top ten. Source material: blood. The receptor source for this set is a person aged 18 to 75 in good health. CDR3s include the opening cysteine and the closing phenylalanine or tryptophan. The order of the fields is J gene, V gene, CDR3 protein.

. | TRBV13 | CASSPGTVISYEQYF
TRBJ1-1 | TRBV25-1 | CASRSQGNTEAFF
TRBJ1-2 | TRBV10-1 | CASGGSEGPYGYTF
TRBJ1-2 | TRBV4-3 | CASSQDIPGYGYTF
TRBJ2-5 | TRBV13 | CASSLDRGGPQETQYF
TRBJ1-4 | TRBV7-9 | CASRATGGAGEKLFF
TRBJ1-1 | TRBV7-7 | CASSLDSGTEAFF
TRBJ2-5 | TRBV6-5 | CASSPLTSGEETQYF
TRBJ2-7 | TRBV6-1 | CASQKGRGQYF
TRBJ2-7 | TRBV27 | CASSFSGTGIPYEQYF
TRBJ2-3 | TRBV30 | CAWTGTDTQYF
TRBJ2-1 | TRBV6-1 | CASSAGLLARDEQFF
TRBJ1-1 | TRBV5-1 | CASSFGDSEAFF
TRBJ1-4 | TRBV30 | CAWRDRVNSEKLFF
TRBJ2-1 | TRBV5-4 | CASSRLTDEQFF
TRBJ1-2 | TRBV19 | CASTGDRTNYGYTF
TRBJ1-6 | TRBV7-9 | CASSHGAETINNSPLHF
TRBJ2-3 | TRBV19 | CASKGTASTDTQYF
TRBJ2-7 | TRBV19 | CASSIGGRAYEQYF
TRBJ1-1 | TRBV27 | CASSSGQTLRPTEAFF
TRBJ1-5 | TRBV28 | CASSTTDQPQHF
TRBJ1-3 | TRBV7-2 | CASSLSGNTIYF
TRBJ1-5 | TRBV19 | CASSISGNSNQPQHF
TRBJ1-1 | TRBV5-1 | CASSLPNTEAFF
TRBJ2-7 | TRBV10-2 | CASSKQGREQYF
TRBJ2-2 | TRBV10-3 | CAISAGEHTGELFF
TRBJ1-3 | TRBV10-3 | CAISDSSPAGNTIYF
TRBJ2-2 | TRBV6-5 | CASSYLAGGIGELFF
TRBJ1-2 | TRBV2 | CASTEERTPYGYTF
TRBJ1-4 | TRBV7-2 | CASSPLGITNEKLFF
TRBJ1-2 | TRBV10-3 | CAISGFMGSSYGYTF
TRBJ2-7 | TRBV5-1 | CASLNSPGQPTYEQYF
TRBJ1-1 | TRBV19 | CASSNGVKGTEAFF
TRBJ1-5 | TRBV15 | CATSRDGSQEQPQHF
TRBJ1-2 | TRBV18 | CASSLDENYGYTF
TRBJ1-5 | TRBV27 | CASSLNRGGPQHF
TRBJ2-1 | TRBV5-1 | CASRTQGTYNEQFF
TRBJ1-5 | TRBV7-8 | CASSSQGLQPQHF
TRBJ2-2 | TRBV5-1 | CASSLVTSLSGELFF
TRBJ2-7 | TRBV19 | CASSTGQTYEQYF
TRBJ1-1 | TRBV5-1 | CASSQQGFSHTEAFF
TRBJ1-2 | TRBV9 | CASTPGPTITNYGYTF
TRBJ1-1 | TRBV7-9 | CASSSLTGATNTEAFF
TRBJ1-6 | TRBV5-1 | CASSGTGKGNSPLHF
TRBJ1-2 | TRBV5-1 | CASSLAGDPYGYTF
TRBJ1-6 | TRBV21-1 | CASSNFRQGKSYNSPLHF
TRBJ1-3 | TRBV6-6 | CASARGEGNTIYF
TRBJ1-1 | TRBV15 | CATSRDPQGLLGRAFF
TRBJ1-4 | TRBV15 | CATSRGNRAQEKLFF
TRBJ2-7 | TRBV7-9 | CASSSGGSYEQYF
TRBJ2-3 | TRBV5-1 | CASSKTSGGAIPYTDTQYF
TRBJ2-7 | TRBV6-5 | CASSLDRGYEQYF